One and the same sample provided the 6 T cell receptor beta chains below, sequenced in a study of cytomegalovirus exposure and HLA in healthy donors. In the PCR, 60 Vbeta and 13 Jbeta primers were used. Some clones are missing from TCRdb's copy, which holds only in-frame ones; the method was immunoSEQ multiplex PCR. The sample holds 90,000 or so clones; roughly 75% are singletons and the top ten take around 4.3%. The sequenced sample consisted of PBMCs. Every receptor here comes from a man aged 55-75 years in good health and CMV-seronegative.

Points on this clone: Compared with germline, one end of the junction differs, possibly owing to a read error. The J gene is TRBJ2-5, the V gene TRBV7-3, with 12 bases aligning to TRBD2. Germline CDR1 and CDR2: SGHTA and FQGTGA. The CDR3 totals 20 residues. The CDR3 DNA is TGTGCCAGCAGCGCCCAGCCTAGCGGGGGGGCCGGCCTAAACCAGGAGACCCAGTACTTC. Amino acid sequence: CASSAQPSGGAGLNQETQYF.

The genes are TRBV21-1 and TRBJ2-5; the table gives TRBD1 as D, unverified against the DNA. TRBV21-1 is a pseudogene locus. There are 19 residues in the CDR3. As DNA, the CDR3 is TGTGCCAGCAGCAAAGAAGCAGACGAAGGGACAGGGGGCCGAGAGACCCAGTACTTC. Its protein product is CASSKEADEGTGGRETQYF.

In this sample, this clone turned up once. The J gene is TRBJ1-6, the V gene TRBV4-2; 8 nucleotides match TRBD1. CDR1 and CDR2 (germline): LGHNA, YNFKEQ. This CDR3 region has 15 residues. J lost 7 bases, V lost 3 bases, and 5 bases had no gene match. The CDR3 DNA sequence: TGTGCCAGCAGCCAGCCGGACAGGGCGAATTCACCCCTCCACTTT. Its translation: CASSQPDRANSPLHF.

The J gene is TRBJ2-5, the V gene TRBV18, with TRBD1 matching over 8 bases. This CDR3 contains 12 residues. Germline V CDR1 and CDR2: KGHSH, LQKENI. V shed 3 bases and J 7 bases; nucleotides not matched to a gene: 1. For the CDR3, the DNA is TGTGCCAGCTCACCCGACAGGGGGACCCAGTACTTC. Translation gives CASSPDRGTQYF.

The chain carries TRBV7-9 and TRBJ2-7; possibly TRBD1 for D (5 bases). The CDR3 is 13 amino acids. Trimming took off 2 bases at V and 2 bases at J, with 7 bases between the two ends. The germline V gene encodes CDR1 SEHNR and CDR2 FQNEAQ (reference sequence). The CDR3: CASSLQGTYEQYF. CDR3 nucleotides: TGTGCCAGCAGCTTACAGGGTACCTACGAGCAGTACTTC.

This clone was detected a few times. CDR3 DNA: TGTGCCAGCAGCCCCCGGGACAGGGGAAACAATGAGCAGTTCTTC. This codes for CASSPRDRGNNEQFF. The gene calls are TRBV11-3 and TRBJ2-1; 10 nucleotides align to TRBD1. The CDR3 is 15 residues long. V lost 5 bases and J lost 5; bases outside the gene matches: 6. Germline V gene lookup returns CDR1 SGHNT and CDR2 YENEEA.